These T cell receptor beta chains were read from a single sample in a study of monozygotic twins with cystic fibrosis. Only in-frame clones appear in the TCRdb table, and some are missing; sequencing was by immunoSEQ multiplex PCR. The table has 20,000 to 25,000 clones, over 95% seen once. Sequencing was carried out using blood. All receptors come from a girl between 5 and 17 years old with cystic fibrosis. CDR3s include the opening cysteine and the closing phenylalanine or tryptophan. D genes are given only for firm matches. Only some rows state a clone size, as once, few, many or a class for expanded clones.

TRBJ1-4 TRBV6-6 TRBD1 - TGTGCCAGCAGTCCTGACAGGGGGGCCTGGGAAAAACTGTTTTTT CASSPDRGAWEKLFF
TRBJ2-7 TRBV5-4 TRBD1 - TGTGCCAGCAAAAAAGGGGACAGTGGATACGAGCAGTACTTC CASKKGDSGYEQYF
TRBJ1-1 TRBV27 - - TGTGCCAGCCTGATGGGATCTGAAGCTTTCTTT CASLMGSEAFF
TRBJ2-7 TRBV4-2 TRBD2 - TGTGCCAGCAGCCCTGAGGTAGCGGGAGGTCGCGAGCAGTACTTC CASSPEVAGGREQYF
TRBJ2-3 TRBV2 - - TGTGCCATTACAGGGGGGGTGAGGGATACGCAGTATTTT CAITGGVRDTQYF
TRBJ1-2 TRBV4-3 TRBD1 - TGCGCCAGCAGCCAAGATGGACAGGGGGCATTTTATGGCTACACCTTC CASSQDGQGAFYGYTF
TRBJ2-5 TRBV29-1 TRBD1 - TGCAGCGTTGAAACGCCTCCCGACAGGGGCCCCCAAGAGACCCAGTACTTC CSVETPPDRGPQETQYF
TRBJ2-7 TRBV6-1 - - TGTGCCAGCAGTGAATTCGTTAGCGAGAGCTCCTACGAGCAGTACTTC CASSEFVSESSYEQYF
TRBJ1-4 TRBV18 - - TGTGCCAGCTCACGGACGGGTTATAATGAAAAACTGTTTTTT CASSRTGYNEKLFF
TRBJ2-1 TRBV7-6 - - TGTGCCAGCAGTTCGTTAGCGGATAGCTCCTACAATGAGCAGTTCTTC CASSSLADSSYNEQFF
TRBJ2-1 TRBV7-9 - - TGTGCCAGCAGCCCACCCGGGGGAAGGGATGAGCAGTTCTTC CASSPPGGRDEQFF
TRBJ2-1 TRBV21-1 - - TGTGCCAGCAGCAAAGACTACAATGAGCAGTTCTTC CASSKDYNEQFF
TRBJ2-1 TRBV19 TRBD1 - TGTGCCAGTAGAAGGACAGGATTCAATGTTGGCACCCGAAATGAGCAGTTCTTC CASRRTGFNVGTRNEQFF
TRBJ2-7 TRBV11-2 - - TGTGCCAGCAGCTTTACCAGCGGAGTTAGAATTTACGAGCAGTACTTC CASSFTSGVRIYEQYF
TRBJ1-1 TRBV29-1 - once TGCAGCGTTGAACAACGGGCCGGGAGGGACACTGAAGCTTTCTTT CSVEQRAGRDTEAFF
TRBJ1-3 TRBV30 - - TGTGCCTGGAGTAAACCAGTTGTCCGGGGGGCTTTAGGAAACACCATATATTTT CAWSKPVVRGALGNTIYF
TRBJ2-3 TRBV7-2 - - TGTGCCAGCAGCTTAGTACGTTCAGATACGCAGTATTTT CASSLVRSDTQYF
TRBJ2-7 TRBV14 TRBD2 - TGTGCCAGCAGCCAAGGGACTAGCGGTCTGTACGAGCAGTACTTC CASSQGTSGLYEQYF
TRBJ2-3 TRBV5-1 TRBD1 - TGCGCCAGCAGCGACGGGACAGGGGACACAGATACGCAGTATTTT CASSDGTGDTDTQYF
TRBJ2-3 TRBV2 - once TGTGCCAGCAGCAGCAGGAGGGGGACAGATACGCAGTATTTT CASSSRRGTDTQYF
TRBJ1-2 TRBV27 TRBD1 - TGTGCCAGCAGTTTTGGGGACAGGGGAGGAAGAGGCTACACCTTC CASSFGDRGGRGYTF
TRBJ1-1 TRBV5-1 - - TGCGCCAGCAGCTTGAATCCAGTGAACACTGAAGCTTTCTTT CASSLNPVNTEAFF
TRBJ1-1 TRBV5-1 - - TGCGCCAGCTCCTCCGGGGGGGCCACTGAAGCTTTCTTT CASSSGGATEAFF
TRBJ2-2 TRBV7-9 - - TGTGCCAGCAGCCGGGTTCTAGACACCGGGGAGCTGTTTTTT CASSRVLDTGELFF
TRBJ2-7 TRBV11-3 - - TGTGCCAGCAGCCCGGACGGATCCTACGAGCAGTACTTC CASSPDGSYEQYF
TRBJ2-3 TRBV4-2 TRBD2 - TGTGCCAGCAGCCAAGAGATGGCGGGAGCATTGGATACGCAGTATTTT CASSQEMAGALDTQYF
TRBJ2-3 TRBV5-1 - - TGCGCCAGCAGCTTAGGATTTGCAGATACGCAGTATTTT CASSLGFADTQYF
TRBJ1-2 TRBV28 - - TGTGCCAGCAGTTTCTCCGACAGGATCTATGGCTACACCTTC CASSFSDRIYGYTF
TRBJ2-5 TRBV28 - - TGTGCCAGCACGTGGCAGATGCGGGAGACCCAGTACTTC CASTWQMRETQYF
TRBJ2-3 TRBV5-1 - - TGCGCCAGCAGTCCCTGGTTTGGCGACACAGATACGCAGTATTTT CASSPWFGDTDTQYF
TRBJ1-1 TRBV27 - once TGTGCCAGCAGCCGACCGGGACCGAACACTGAAGCTTTCTTT CASSRPGPNTEAFF
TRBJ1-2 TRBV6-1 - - TGTGCCAGCAGTGAACAGTCAACTAACTATGGCTACACCTTC CASSEQSTNYGYTF
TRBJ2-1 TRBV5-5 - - TGTGCCAGCAGCCAGAGCAATTACAATGAGCAGTTCTTC CASSQSNYNEQFF
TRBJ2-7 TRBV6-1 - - TGTGCCAGCAGTGAATTCGTTAGCGAGAGCTCCTACGAGCAGTACTTC CASSEFVSESSYEQYF
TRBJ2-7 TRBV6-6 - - TGTGCCAGTCGGGACCGGGAAACCTACGAGCAGTACTTC CASRDRETYEQYF
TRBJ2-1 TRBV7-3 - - TGTGCCAGCAGCCCGAGCGGAATAGTTAACAATGAGCAGTTCTTC CASSPSGIVNNEQFF
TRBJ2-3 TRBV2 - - TGTGCCAGCAGTGAAGGGTGGAGGGCCGACACAGATACGCAGTATTTT CASSEGWRADTDTQYF
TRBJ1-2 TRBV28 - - TGTGCCAGCAGTACATCTGCCTCCGGCGGAGGCTACACCTTC CASSTSASGGGYTF
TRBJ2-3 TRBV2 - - TGTGCCAGCAGTTCTGTAGCGGTGAGCACAGATACGCAGTATTTT CASSSVAVSTDTQYF
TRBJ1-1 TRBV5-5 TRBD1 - TGTGCCAGCAGCCGACAGGGGGTTTACACTGAAGCTTTCTTT CASSRQGVYTEAFF
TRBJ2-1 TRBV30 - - TGTGCCTGGAGTGGAGACACCAACTCATACAATGAGCAGTTCTTC CAWSGDTNSYNEQFF